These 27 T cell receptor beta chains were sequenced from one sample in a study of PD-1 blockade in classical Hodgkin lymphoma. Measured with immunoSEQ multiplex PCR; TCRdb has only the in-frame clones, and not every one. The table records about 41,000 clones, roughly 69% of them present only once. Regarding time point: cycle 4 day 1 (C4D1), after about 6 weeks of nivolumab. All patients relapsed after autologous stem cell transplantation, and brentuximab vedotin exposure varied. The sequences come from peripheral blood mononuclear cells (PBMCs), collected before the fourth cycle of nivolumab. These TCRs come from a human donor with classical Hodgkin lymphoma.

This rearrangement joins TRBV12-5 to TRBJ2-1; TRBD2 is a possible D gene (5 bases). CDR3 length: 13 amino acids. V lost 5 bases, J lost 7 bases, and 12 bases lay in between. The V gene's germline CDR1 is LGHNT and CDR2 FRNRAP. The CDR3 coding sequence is TGTGCTAGTGGTACCGCGGGCGTTAATGAGCAGTTCTTC. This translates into CASGTAGVNEQFF.

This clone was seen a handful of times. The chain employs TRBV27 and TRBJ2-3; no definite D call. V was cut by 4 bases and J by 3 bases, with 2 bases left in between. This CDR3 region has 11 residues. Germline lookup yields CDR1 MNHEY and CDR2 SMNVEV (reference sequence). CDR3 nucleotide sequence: TGTGCCAGCAGTTCAACAGATACGCAGTATTTT. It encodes CASSSTDTQYF.

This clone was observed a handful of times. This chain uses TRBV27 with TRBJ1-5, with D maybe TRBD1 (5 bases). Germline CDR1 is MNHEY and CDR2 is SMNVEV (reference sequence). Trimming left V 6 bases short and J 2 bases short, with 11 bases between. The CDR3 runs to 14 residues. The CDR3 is CASRPGIGNQPQHF. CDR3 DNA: TGTGCCAGCAGACCAGGGATTGGCAATCAGCCCCAGCATTTT.

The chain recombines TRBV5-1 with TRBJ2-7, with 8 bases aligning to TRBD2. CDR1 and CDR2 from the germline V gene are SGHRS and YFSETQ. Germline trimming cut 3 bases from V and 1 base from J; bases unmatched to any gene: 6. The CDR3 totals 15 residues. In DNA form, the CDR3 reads TGCGCCAGCAGCTCAGATTCGGGGGGGTCCTACGAGCAGTACTTC. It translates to CASSSDSGGSYEQYF.

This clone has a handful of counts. CDR3 residues: CASSEQDRFNQPQHF. CDR3 DNA sequence: TGTGCCAGCAGTGAACAAGACAGGTTCAATCAGCCCCAGCATTTT. The chain carries TRBV2 and TRBJ1-5; possible D gene TRBD1, 6 bases. The germline V gene has CDR1 SNHLY and CDR2 FYNNEI. CDR3 size: 15 residues. V lost 2 bases and J lost 3, with 11 bases in between. Full variable domain (rest looked up from reference TRBV2 and TRBJ1-5): EPEVTQTPSHQVTQMGQEVILRCVPISNHLYFYWYRQILGQKVEFLVSFYNNEISEKSEIFDDQFSVERPDGSNFTLKIRSTKLEDSAMYFCASSEQDRFNQPQHFGDGTRLSIL.

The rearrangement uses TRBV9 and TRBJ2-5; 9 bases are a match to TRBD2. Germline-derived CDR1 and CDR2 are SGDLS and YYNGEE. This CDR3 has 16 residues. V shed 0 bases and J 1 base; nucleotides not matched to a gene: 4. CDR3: CASSVGPSGVQETQYF. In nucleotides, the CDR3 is TGTGCCAGCAGCGTAGGCCCTAGCGGGGTCCAAGAGACCCAGTACTTC.

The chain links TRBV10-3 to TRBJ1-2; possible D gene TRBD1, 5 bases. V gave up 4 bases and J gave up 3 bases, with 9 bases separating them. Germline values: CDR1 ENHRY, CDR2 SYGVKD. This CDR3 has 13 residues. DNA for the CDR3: TGTGCCATCAGTGCCGACAGAGACTATGGCTACACCTTC. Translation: CAISADRDYGYTF.

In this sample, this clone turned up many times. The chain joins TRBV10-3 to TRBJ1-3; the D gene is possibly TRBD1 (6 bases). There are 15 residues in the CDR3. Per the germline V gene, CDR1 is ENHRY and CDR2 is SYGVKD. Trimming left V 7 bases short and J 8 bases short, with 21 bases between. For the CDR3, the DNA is TGTGCCATCACCCCCAGGGGTGAGACTGGCGACACCATATATTTT. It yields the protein CAITPRGETGDTIYF.

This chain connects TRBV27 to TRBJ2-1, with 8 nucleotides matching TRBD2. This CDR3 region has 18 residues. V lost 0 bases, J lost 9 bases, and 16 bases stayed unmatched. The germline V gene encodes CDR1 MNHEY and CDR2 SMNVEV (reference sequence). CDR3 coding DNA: TGTGCCAGCAGTTTATCGGGGGAGGCGGGGGGACCTGTGAGTGAGCAGTTCTTC. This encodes CASSLSGEAGGPVSEQFF.

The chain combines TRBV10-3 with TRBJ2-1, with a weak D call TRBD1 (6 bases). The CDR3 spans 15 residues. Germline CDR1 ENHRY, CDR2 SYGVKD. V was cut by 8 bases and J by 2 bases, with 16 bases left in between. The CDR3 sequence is CAIGMTGGPYNEQFF. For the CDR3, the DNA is TGTGCCATCGGAATGACAGGCGGACCCTACAATGAGCAGTTCTTC.

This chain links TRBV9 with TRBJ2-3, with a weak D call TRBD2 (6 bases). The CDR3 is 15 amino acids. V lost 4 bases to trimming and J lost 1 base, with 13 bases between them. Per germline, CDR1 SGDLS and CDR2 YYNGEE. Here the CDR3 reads CASSYSGFGTDTQYF. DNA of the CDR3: TGTGCCAGCAGCTACAGCGGGTTTGGCACAGATACGCAGTATTTT.

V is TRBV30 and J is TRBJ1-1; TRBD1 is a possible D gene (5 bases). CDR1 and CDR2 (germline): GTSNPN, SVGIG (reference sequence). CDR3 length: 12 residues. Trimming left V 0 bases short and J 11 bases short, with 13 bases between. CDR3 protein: CAWSVMWDGAFF. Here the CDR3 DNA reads TGTGCCTGGAGTGTGATGTGGGACGGCGCTTTCTTT.

This chain's CDR3 is CASSQVGAAYNEQFF. The CDR3 DNA reads as TGCGCCAGCAGCCAAGTGGGTGCCGCCTACAATGAGCAGTTCTTC. This chain joins TRBV4-1 and TRBJ2-1; no firm D call. V was clipped by 1 base and J by 2 bases, with 9 bases between them. The CDR3 runs to 15 residues. Germline V CDR1 and CDR2: MGHRA, YSYEKL.

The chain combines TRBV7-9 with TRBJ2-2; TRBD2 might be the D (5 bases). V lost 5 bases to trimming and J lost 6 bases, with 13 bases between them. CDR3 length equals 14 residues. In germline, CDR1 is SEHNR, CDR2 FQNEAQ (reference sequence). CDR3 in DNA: TGTGCCAGCAGCCCCCGCCGAGGGCCCGGGGAGCTGTTTTTT. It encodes CASSPRRGPGELFF.

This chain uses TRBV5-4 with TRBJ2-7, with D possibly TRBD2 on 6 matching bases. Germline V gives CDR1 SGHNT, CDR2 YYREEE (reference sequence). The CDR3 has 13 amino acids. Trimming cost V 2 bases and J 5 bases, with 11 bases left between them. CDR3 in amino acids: CASSLGGADEQYF. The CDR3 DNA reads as TGTGCCAGCAGCTTAGGAGGGGCGGACGAGCAGTACTTC.

Here the CDR3 DNA reads TGTGCCATCTTAGGGGGGGCCACCTATGGCTACACCTTC. The encoded protein is CAILGGATYGYTF. The chain joins TRBV10-3 to TRBJ1-2; TRBD1 is a possible D gene (6 bases). Germline CDR1 reads ENHRY; CDR2 reads SYGVKD. The CDR3 has 13 residues. V was trimmed by 8 bases and J by 4 bases, leaving 14 bases between them.

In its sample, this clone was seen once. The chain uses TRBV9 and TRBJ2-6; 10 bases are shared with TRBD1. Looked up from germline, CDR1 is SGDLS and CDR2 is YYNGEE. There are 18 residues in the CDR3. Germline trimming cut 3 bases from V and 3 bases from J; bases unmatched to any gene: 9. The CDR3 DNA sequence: TGTGCCAGCAGCGCCCATGGGACAGGGGTCCTTGGGGCCAACGTCCTGACTTTC. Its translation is CASSAHGTGVLGANVLTF.

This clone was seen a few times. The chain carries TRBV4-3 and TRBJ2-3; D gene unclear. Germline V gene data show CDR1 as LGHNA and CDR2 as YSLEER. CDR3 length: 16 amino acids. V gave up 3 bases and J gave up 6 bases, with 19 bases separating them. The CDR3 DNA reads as TGCGCCAGCAGCCAGTATCGAGACCCCCCACACGATACGCAGTATTTT. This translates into CASSQYRDPPHDTQYF.

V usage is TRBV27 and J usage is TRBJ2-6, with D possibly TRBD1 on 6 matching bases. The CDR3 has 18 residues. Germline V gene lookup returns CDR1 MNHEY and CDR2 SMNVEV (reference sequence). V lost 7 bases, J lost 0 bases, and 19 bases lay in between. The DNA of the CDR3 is TGTGCCAGCACCATAACGGGACACCCCGGCTCTGGGGCCAACGTCCTGACTTTC. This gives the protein CASTITGHPGSGANVLTF.

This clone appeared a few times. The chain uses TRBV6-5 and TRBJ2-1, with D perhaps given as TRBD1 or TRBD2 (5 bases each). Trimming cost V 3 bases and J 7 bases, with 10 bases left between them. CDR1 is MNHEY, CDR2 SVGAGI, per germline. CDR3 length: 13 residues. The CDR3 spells CASSYMGTNEQFF. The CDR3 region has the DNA TGTGCCAGCAGTTATATGGGGACGAATGAGCAGTTCTTC.

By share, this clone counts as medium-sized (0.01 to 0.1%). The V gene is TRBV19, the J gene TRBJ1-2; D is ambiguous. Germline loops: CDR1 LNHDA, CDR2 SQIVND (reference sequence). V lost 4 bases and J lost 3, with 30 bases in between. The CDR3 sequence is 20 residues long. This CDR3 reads CASSTQRGGPRLSVDYGYTF. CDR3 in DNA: TGTGCCAGTAGTACCCAACGGGGTGGGCCCAGACTATCCGTTGACTATGGCTACACCTTC. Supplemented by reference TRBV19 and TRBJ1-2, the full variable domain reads DGGITQSPKYLFRKEGQNVTLSCEQNLNHDAMYWYRQDPGQGLRLIYYSQIVNDFQKGDIAEGYSVSREKKESFPLTVTSAQKNPTAFYLCASSTQRGGPRLSVDYGYTFGSGTRLTVV.

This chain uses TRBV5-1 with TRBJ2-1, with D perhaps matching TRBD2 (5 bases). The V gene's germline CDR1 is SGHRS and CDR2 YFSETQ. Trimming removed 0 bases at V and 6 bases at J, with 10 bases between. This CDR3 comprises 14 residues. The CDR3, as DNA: TGCGCCAGCAGCTTGGATGGGCGGGCCAATGAGCAGTTCTTC. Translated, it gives CASSLDGRANEQFF.

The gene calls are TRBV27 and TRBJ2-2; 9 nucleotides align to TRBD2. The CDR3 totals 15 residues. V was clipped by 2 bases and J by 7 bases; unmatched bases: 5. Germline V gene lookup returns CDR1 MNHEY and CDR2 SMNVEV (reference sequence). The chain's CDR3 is CASSLGLAYGGELFF. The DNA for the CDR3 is TGTGCCAGCAGTTTAGGACTAGCGTATGGCGGGGAGCTGTTTTTT.

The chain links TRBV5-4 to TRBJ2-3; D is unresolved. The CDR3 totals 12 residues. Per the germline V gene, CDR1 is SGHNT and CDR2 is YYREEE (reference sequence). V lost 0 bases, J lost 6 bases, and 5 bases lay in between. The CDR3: CASSLERDTQYF. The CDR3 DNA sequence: TGTGCCAGCAGCTTGGAGAGGGATACGCAGTATTTT.

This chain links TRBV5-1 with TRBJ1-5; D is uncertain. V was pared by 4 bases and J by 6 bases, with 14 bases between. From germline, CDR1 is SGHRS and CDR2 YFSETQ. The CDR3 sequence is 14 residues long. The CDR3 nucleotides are TGCGCCAGCAGCGTCGGGAGTGAGGCTCAGCCCCAGCATTTT. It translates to CASSVGSEAQPQHF.

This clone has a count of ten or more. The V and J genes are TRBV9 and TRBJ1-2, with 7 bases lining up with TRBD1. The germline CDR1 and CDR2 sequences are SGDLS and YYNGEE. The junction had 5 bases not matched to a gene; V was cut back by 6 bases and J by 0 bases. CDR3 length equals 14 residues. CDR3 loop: CASTQGRANYGYTF. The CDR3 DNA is TGTGCCAGCACACAGGGGAGGGCTAACTATGGCTACACCTTC.

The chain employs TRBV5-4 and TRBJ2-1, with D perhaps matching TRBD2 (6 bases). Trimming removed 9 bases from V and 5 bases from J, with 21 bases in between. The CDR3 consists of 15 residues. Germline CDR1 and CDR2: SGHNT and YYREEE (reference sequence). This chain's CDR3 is CATTVRGGGNNEQFF. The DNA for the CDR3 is TGTGCCACCACGGTACGGGGCGGCGGGAACAATGAGCAGTTCTTC.